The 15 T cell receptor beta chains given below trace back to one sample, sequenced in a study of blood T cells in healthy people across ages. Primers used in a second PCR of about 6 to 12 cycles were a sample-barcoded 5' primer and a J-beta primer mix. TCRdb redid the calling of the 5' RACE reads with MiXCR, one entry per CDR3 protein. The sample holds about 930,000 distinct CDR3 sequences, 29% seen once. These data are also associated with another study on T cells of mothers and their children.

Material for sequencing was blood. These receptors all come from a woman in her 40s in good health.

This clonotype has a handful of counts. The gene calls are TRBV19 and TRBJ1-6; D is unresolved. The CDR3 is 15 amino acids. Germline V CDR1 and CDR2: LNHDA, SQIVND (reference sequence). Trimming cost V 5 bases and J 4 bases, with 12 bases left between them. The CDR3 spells CASSVGIGYNSPLHF. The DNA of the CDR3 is TGTGCCAGTAGTGTGGGGATCGGGTATAATTCACCCCTCCACTTT.

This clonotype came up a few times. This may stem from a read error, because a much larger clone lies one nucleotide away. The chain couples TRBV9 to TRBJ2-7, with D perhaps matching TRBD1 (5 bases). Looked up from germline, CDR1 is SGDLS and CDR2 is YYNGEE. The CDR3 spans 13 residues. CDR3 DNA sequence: TGTGCCGGCAGCGTAGGGGCCTCCTACGAGCAGTACTTC. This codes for CAGSVGASYEQYF.

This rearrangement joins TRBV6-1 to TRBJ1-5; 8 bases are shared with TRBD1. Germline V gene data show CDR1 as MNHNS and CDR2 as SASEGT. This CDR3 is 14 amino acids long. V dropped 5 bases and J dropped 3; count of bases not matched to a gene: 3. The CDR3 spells CASSSRGHNQPQHF. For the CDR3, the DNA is TGTGCCAGCAGTAGCAGGGGGCACAATCAGCCCCAGCATTTT.

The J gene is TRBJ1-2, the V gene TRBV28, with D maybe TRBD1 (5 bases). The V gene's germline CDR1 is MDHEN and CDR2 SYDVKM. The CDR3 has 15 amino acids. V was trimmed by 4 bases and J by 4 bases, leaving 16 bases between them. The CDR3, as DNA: TGTGCCAGCAGTTCCCCGGGGCGGGATGGCTATGGCTACACCTTC. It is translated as CASSSPGRDGYGYTF.

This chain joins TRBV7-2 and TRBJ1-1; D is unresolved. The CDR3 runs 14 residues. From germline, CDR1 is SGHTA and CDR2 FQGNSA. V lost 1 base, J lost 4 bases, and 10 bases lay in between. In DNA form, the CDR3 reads TGTGCCAGCAGCTTAGATCGGCTAGGCACTGAAGCTTTCTTT. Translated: CASSLDRLGTEAFF. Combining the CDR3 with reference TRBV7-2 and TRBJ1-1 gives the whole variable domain GAGVSQSPSNKVTEKGKDVELRCDPISGHTALYWYRQSLGQGLEFLIYFQGNSAPDKSGLPSDRFSAERTGGSVSTLTIQRTQQEDSAVYLCASSLDRLGTEAFFGQGTRLTVV.

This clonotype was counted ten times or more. CDR3: CSADITGTYEQYF. CDR3 DNA sequence: TGCAGTGCCGATATAACCGGGACTTACGAGCAGTACTTC. This rearrangement joins TRBV20-1 to TRBJ2-7; weak D call: TRBD2 (6 bases). This CDR3 has 13 amino acids. V was shortened by 6 bases and J by 4 bases, with 16 bases between the two germline ends. Per the germline V gene, CDR1 is DFQATT and CDR2 is SNEGSKA (reference sequence).

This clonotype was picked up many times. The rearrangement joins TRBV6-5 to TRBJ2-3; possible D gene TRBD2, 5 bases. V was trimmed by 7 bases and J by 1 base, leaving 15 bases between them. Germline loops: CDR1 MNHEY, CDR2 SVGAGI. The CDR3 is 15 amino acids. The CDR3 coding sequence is TGTGCCAGCACCCCCGGGAACCGGGGCACAGATACGCAGTATTTT. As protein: CASTPGNRGTDTQYF.

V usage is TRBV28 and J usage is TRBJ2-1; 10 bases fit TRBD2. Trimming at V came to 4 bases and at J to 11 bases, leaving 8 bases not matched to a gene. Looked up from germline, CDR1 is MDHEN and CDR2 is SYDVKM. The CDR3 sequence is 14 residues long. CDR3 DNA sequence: TGTGCCAGCAGTTCTCCCGGGACTAGCGACAAGCAGTTCTTC. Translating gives CASSSPGTSDKQFF. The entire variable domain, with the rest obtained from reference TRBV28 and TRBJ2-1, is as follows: DVKVTQSSRYLVKRTGEKVFLECVQDMDHENMFWYRQDPGLGLRLIYFSYDVKMKEKGDIPEGYSVSREKKERFSLILESASTNQTSMYLCASSSPGTSDKQFFGPGTRLTVL.

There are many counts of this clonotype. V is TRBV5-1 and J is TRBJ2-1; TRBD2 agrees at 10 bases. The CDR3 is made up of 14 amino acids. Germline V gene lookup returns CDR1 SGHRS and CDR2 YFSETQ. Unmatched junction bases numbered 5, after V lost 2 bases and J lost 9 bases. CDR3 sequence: CASSLSGGAAEQFF. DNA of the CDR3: TGCGCCAGCAGCTTAAGCGGGGGGGCCGCTGAGCAGTTCTTC.

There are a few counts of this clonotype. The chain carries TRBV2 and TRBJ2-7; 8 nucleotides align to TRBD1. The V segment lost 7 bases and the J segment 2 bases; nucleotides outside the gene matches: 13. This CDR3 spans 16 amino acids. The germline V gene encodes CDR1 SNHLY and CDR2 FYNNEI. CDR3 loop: CASMIPAGGPTYEQYF. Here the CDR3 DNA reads TGTGCCAGCATGATCCCGGCAGGGGGCCCTACCTACGAGCAGTACTTC.

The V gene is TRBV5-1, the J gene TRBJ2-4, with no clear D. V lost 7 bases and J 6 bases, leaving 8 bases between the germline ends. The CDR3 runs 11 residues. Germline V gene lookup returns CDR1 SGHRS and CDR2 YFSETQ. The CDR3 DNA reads TGCGCCAGCCGTGATCTAAACATTCAGTACTTC. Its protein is CASRDLNIQYF.

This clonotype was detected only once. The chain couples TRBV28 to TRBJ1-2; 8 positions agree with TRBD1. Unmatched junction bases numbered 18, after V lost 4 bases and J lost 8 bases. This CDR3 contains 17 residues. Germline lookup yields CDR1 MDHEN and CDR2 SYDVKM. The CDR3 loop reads CASSSGQAVTSFGGYTF. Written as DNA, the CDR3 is TGTGCCAGCAGTTCGGGACAGGCCGTCACATCATTTGGGGGCTACACCTTC.

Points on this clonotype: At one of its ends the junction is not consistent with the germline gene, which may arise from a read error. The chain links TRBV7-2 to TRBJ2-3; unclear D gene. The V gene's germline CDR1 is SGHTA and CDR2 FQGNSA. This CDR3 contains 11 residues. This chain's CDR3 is CANSLGYTQYF. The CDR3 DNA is TGTGCCAACAGCTTAGGGTATACGCAGTATTTT. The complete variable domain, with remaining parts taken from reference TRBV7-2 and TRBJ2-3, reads GAGVSQSPSNKVTEKGKDVELRCDPISGHTALYWYRQSLGQGLEFLIYFQGNSAPDKSGLPSDRFSAERTGGSVSTLTIQRTQQEDSAVYLCANSLGYTQYFGPGTRLTVL.

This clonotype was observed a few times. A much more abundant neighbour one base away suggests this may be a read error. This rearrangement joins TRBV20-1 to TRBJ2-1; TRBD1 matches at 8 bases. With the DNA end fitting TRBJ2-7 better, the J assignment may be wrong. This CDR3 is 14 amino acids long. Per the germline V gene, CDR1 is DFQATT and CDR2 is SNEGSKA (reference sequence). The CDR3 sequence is CSALNRGSYNEQYF. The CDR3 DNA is TGCAGTGCTCTCAACAGGGGGTCCTACAATGAGCAGTACTTC.

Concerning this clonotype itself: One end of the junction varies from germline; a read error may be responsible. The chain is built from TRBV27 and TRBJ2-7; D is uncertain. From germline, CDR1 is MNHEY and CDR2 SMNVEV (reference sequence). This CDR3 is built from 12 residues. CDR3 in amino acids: CASRAGYYEQYF. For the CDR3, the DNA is TGCGCCAGTAGGGCAGGATACTACGAGCAGTACTTC.